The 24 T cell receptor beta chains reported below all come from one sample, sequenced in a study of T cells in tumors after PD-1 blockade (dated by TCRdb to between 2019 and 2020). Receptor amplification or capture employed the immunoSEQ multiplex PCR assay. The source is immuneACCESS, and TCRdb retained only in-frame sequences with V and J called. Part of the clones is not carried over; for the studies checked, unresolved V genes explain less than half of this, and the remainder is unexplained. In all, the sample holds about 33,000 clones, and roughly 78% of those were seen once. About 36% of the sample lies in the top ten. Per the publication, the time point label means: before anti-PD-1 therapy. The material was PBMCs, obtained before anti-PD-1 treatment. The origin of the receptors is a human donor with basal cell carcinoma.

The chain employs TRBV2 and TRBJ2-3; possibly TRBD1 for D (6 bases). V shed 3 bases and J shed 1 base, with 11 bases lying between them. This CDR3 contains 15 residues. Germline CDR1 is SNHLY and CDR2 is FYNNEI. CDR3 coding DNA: TGTGCCAGCAGTGACAGGGGATTCGGCACAGATACGCAGTATTTT. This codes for CASSDRGFGTDTQYF.

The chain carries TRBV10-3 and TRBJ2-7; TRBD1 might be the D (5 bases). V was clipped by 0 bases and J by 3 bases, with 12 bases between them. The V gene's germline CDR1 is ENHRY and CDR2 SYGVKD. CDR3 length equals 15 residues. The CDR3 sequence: CAISESPTGIYEQYF. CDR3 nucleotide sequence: TGTGCCATCAGTGAGTCTCCTACAGGAATCTACGAGCAGTACTTC.

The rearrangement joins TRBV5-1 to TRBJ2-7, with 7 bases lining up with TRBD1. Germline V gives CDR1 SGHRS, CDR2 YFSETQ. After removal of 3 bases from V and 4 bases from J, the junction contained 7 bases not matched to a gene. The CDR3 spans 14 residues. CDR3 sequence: CASSSQGSGYEQYF. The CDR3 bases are TGCGCCAGCAGCTCACAGGGGTCGGGGTACGAGCAGTACTTC.

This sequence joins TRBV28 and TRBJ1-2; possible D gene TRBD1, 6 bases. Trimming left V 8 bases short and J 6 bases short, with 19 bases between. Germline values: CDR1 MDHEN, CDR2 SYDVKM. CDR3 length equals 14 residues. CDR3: CASGEAPGAHGYTF. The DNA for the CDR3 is TGTGCCAGCGGGGAAGCACCAGGGGCGCATGGCTACACCTTC.

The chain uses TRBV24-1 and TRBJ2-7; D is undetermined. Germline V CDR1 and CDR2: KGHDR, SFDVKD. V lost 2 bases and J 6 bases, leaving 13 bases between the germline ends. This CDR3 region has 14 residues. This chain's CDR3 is CATSDSLASGEQYF. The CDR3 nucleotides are TGTGCCACCAGTGATTCGCTGGCATCGGGCGAGCAGTACTTC.

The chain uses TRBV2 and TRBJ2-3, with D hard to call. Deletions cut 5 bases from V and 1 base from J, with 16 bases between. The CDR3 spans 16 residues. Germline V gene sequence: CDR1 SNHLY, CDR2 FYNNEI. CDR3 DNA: TGTGCCAGCAGTAGATTAAGCAGGTCTGGCACAGATACGCAGTATTTT. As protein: CASSRLSRSGTDTQYF.

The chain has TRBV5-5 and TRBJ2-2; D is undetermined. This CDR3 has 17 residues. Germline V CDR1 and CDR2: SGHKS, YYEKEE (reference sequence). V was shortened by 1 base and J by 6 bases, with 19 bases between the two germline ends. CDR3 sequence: CASSLQILGRYAGELFF. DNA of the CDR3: TGTGCCAGCAGCTTGCAGATTCTAGGAAGGTACGCCGGGGAGCTGTTTTTT.

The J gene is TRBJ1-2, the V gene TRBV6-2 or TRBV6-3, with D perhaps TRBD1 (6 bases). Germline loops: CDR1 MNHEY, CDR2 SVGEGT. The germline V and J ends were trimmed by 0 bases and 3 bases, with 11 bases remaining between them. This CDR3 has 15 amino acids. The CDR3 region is CASSYSIPGDYGYTF. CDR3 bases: TGTGCCAGCAGTTACTCGATCCCAGGGGACTATGGCTACACCTTC.

CDR3 DNA: TGTGCCACCAGGGCCGTTATTTGGTCACCCCTCCACTTT. Encoded protein: CATRAVIWSPLHF. The chain has TRBV6-5 and TRBJ1-6, with a weak D call TRBD1 (5 bases). The V and J ends lost 10 bases and 10 bases respectively, with 17 bases between them. The CDR3 has 13 amino acids. Germline V gene lookup returns CDR1 MNHEY and CDR2 SVGAGI.

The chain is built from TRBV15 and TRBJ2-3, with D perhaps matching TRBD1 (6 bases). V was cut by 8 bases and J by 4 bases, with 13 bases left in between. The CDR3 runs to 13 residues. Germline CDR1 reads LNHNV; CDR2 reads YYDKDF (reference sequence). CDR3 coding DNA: TGTGCCACCGCGTGGGGGCGTTCAGATACGCAGTATTTT. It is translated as CATAWGRSDTQYF.

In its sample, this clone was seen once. CDR3 nucleotides: TGTGCCTGGAGTGTAACCGACACAGATACGCAGTATTTT. It translates to CAWSVTDTDTQYF. The rearrangement links TRBV30 to TRBJ2-3; D is undetermined. The CDR3 has 13 residues. Trimming cost V 0 bases and J 2 bases, with 6 bases left between them. Looked up from germline, CDR1 is GTSNPN and CDR2 is SVGIG (reference sequence).

The CDR3 loop is CASSGGQYSYNSPLHF. CDR3 DNA: TGTGCCAGCAGCGGGGGACAGTACTCCTATAATTCACCCCTCCACTTT. The chain has TRBV21-1 and TRBJ1-6; TRBD1 was called by the table and not checked on the DNA. TRBV21-1 is a recognized pseudogene. This CDR3 spans 16 amino acids.

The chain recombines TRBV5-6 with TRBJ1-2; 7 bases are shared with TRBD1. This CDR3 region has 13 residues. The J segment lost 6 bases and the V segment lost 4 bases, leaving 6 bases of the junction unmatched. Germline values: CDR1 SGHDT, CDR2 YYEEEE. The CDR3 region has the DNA TGTGCCAGCAGCGCGACAGGGACCAATGGCTACACCTTC. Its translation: CASSATGTNGYTF. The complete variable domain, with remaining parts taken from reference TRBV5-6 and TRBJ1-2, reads DAGVTQSPTHLIKTRGQQVTLRCSPKSGHDTVSWYQQALGQGPQFIFQYYEEEERQRGNFPDRFSGHQFPNYSSELNVNALLLGDSALYLCASSATGTNGYTFGSGTRLTVV.

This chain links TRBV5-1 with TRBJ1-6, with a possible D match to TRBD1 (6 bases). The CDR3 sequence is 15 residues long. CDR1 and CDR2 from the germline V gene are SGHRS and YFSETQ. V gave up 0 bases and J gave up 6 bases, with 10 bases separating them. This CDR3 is CASSLDNRANSPLHF. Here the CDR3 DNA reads TGCGCCAGCAGCTTGGATAACAGGGCTAATTCACCCCTCCACTTT.

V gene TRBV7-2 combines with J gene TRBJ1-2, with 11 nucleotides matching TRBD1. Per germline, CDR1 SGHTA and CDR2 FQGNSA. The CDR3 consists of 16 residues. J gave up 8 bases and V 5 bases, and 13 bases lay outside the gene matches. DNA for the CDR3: TGTGCCAGCAGCCGTCCCGGGACAGGGGGTTCCCAAGGCTACACCTTC. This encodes CASSRPGTGGSQGYTF.

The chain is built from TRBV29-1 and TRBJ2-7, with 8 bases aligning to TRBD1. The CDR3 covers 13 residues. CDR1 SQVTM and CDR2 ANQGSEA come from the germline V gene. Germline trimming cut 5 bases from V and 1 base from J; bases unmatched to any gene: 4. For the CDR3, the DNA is TGCAGCGTTAGACAGGGGTCGTCCTACGAGCAGTACTTC. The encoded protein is CSVRQGSSYEQYF.

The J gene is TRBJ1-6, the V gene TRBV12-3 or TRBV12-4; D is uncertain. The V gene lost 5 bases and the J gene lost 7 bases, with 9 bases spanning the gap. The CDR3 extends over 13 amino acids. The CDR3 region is CASSPTRNSPLHF. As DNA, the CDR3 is TGTGCCAGCAGTCCTACCAGGAATTCACCCCTCCACTTT.

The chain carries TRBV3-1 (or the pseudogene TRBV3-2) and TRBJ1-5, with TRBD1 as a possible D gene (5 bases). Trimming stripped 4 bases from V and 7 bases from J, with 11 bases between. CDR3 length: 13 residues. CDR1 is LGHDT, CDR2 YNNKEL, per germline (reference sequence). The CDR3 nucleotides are TGTGCCAGCAGCCCCCAGGGAGGACAGCCCCAGCATTTT. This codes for CASSPQGGQPQHF.

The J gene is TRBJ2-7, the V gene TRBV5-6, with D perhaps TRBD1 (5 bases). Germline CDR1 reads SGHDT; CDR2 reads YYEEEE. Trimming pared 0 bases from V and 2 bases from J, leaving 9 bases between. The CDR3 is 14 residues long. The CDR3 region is CASSLVQGTYEQYF. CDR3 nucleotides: TGTGCCAGCAGCTTGGTTCAGGGAACCTACGAGCAGTACTTC.

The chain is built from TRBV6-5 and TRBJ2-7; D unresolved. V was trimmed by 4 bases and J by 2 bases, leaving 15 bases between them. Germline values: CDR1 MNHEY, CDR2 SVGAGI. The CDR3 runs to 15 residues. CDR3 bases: TGTGCCAGCAGTTCTCAAGACGTTAAGCCCTACGAGCAGTACTTC. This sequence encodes CASSSQDVKPYEQYF.

DNA of the CDR3: TGTGCCAGCAGCCTCGTGGCGGACTCCTACGAGCAGTACTTC. It yields the protein CASSLVADSYEQYF. The chain combines TRBV6-2 or TRBV6-3 with TRBJ2-7; D gene ambiguous. The CDR3 sequence is 14 residues long. CDR1 MNHEY and CDR2 SVGEGT come from the germline V gene. V lost 6 bases and J lost 0, with 12 bases in between.

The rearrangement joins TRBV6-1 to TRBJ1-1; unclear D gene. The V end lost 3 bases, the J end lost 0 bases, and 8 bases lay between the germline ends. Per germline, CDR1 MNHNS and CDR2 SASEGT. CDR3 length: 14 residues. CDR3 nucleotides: TGTGCCAGCAGTGATTGGCGGATGAACACTGAAGCTTTCTTT. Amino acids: CASSDWRMNTEAFF.

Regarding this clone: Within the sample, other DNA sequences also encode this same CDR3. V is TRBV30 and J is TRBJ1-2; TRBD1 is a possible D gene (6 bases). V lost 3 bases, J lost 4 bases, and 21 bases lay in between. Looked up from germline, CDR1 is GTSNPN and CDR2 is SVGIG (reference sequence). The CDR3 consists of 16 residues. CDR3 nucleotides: TGTGCCTGGAGCGCGCGGGGGGGGGCGAAGGTCTATGGCTACACCTTC. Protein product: CAWSARGGAKVYGYTF. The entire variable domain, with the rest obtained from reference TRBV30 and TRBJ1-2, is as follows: SQTIHQWPATLVQPVGSPLSLECTVEGTSNPNLYWYRQAAGRGLQLLFYSVGIGQISSEVPQNLSASRPQDRQFILSSKKLLLSDSGFYLCAWSARGGAKVYGYTFGSGTRLTVV.

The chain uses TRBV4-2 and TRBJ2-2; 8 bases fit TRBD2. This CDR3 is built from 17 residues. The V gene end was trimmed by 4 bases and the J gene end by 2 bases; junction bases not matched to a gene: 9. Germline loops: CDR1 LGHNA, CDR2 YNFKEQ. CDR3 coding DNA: TGTGCCAGCAGCCCCTTCTCCGGGGGGGCCAACACCGGGGAGCTGTTTTTT. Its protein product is CASSPFSGGANTGELFF.